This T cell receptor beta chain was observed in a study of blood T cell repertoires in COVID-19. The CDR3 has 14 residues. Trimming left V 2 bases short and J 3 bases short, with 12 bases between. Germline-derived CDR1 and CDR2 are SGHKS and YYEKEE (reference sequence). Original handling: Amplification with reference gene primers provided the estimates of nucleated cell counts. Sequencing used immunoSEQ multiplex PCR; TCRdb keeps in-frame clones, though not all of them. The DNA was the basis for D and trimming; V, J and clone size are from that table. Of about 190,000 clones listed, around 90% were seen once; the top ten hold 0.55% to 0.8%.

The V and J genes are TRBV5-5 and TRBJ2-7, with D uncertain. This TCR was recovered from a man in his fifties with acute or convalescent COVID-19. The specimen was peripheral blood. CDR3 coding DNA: TGTGCCAGCAGCTTACCCTTCTACAGCTACGAGCAGTACGTC. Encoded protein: CASSLPFYSYEQYV.